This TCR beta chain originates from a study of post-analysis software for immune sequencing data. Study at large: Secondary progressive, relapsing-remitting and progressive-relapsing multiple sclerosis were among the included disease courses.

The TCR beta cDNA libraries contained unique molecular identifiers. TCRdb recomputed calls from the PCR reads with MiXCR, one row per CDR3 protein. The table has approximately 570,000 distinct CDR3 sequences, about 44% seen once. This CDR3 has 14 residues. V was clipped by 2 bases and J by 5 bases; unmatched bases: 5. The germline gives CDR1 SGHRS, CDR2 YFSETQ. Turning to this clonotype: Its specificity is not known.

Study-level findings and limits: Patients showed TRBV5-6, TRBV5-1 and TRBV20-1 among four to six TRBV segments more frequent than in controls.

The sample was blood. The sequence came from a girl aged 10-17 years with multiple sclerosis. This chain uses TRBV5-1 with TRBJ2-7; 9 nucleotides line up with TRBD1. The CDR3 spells CASSLGTGFHEQYF. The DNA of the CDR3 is TGCGCCAGCAGCTTAGGGACAGGGTTCCACGAGCAGTACTTC.